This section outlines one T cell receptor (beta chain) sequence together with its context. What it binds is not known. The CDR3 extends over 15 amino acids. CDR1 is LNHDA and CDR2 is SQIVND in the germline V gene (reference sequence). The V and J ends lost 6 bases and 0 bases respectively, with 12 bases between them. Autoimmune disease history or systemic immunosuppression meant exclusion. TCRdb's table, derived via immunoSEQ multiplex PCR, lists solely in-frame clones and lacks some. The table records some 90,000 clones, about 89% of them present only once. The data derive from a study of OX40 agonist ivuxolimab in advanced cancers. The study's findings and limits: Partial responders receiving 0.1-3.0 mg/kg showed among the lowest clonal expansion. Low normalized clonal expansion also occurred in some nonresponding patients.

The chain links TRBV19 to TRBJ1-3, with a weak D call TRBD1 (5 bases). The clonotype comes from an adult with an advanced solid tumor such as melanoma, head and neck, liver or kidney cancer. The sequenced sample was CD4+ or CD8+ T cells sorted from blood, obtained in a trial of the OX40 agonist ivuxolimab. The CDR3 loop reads CASRGPPSSGNTIYF. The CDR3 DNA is TGTGCCAGTAGGGGACCCCCTAGCTCTGGAAACACCATATATTTT.